A selection of T cell receptor beta chains follows, all from one sample in a study of shared T cell receptors in the human thymus. Only in-frame clones appear in the TCRdb table, and some are missing; sequencing was by immunoSEQ multiplex PCR. This table holds under 850,000 clones, approximately 88% found once. This same sample was also taken into another study, of human thymus T cells.

The sequenced sample was thymocytes. These receptors were obtained from a boy under two years old with a congenital heart defect. Both conserved end residues are part of each CDR3. The D gene is left open where the match is weak. The size of a clone is reported for some rows only, either as once, few or many, or as a class for expanded clones.

d_call | j_call | clone_size | v_call | cdr3_aa | cdr3_nt
NA | TRBJ1-4 | NA | TRBV27 | CASSPAQGGNEKLFF | TGTGCCAGCAGTCCTGCACAGGGCGGAAATGAAAAACTGTTTTTT
TRBD2 | TRBJ2-1 | NA | TRBV27 | CASSLRTSGHSYNEQFF | TGTGCCAGCAGTTTGAGGACTAGCGGCCACTCCTACAATGAGCAGTTCTTC
NA | TRBJ2-5 | NA | TRBV20-1 | CSGGVRGTQYF | TGCAGTGGGGGGGTGCGAGGGACCCAGTACTTC
NA | TRBJ2-1 | NA | TRBV2 | CASGEPLRTIYNEQFF | TGTGCCAGCGGGGAGCCGCTCCGGACGATCTACAATGAGCAGTTCTTC
TRBD1 | TRBJ2-5 | NA | TRBV29-1 | CSVEGDRVGETQYF | TGCAGCGTTGAAGGGGACAGGGTGGGGGAGACCCAGTACTTC
NA | TRBJ1-2 | NA | TRBV5-6 | CASSSDRAGSGYTF | TGTGCCAGCAGCTCTGACAGAGCCGGGTCGGGCTACACCTTC
NA | TRBJ1-2 | NA | TRBV28 | CASRPDTFTNYGYTF | TGTGCCAGCAGACCCGATACATTTACTAACTATGGCTACACCTTC
TRBD2 | TRBJ2-7 | NA | TRBV27 | CASSDPYLAGGIYEQYF | TGTGCCAGCAGTGACCCCTACCTAGCGGGAGGAATCTACGAGCAGTACTTC
TRBD1 | TRBJ1-1 | NA | TRBV7-2 | CASSLERRGDTEAFF | TGTGCCAGCAGCTTAGAGCGCAGGGGGGACACTGAAGCTTTCTTT
TRBD2 | TRBJ2-5 | NA | TRBV29-1 | CSVVPSGRAEETQYF | TGCAGCGTTGTTCCAAGCGGGAGGGCCGAAGAGACCCAGTACTTC
NA | TRBJ2-3 | NA | TRBV28 | CASSFIRDTQYF | TGTGCCAGCAGTTTTATTAGAGATACGCAGTATTTT
TRBD2 | TRBJ2-1 | NA | TRBV7-3 | CASSLFPGRACNEQFF | TGTGCCAGCAGCTTATTCCCCGGGAGGGCCTGCAATGAGCAGTTCTTC
TRBD2 | TRBJ2-1 | NA | TRBV4-3 | CASSHVAGLVPHEQFF | TGCGCCAGCAGCCACGTTGCAGGACTAGTCCCCCATGAGCAGTTCTTC
TRBD2 | TRBJ2-1 | NA | TRBV27 | CASAGRSGRIYNEQFF | TGTGCCAGCGCAGGACGAAGCGGGAGGATTTACAATGAGCAGTTCTTC
NA | TRBJ2-7 | NA | TRBV11-2 | CASSPRGPGGYEQYF | TGTGCCAGCAGCCCCAGGGGACCGGGCGGGTACGAGCAGTACTTC
TRBD2 | TRBJ2-7 | NA | TRBV7-6 | CASSLSLAGDEQYF | TGTGCCAGCAGCTTAAGCCTAGCGGGAGACGAGCAGTACTTC
NA | TRBJ2-1 | NA | TRBV29-1 | CSVVNGAGEQFF | TGCAGCGTTGTTAACGGGGCGGGGGAGCAGTTCTTC
TRBD1 | TRBJ2-7 | NA | TRBV10-2 | CASSSDRGGYEQYF | TGCGCCAGCAGTTCGGACAGGGGTGGGTACGAGCAGTACTTC
TRBD2 | TRBJ2-2 | NA | TRBV7-2 | CASSLDRLAGGTGELFF | TGTGCCAGCAGCTTAGACAGGCTAGCGGGAGGGACCGGGGAGCTGTTTTTT
TRBD1 | TRBJ2-7 | NA | TRBV7-9 | CASREGQGAPRDEQYF | TGTGCCAGCAGGGAGGGACAGGGGGCTCCTAGGGACGAGCAGTACTTC
TRBD1 | TRBJ1-6 | once | TRBV4-2 | CASSQDRGWSPLHF | TGTGCCAGCAGCCAGGACAGGGGTTGGTCACCCCTCCACTTT
TRBD2 | TRBJ2-3 | NA | TRBV5-1 | CASSLGAKLGGSGTQYF | TGCGCCAGCAGCTTGGGAGCCAAGCTGGGAGGGTCAGGTACGCAGTATTTT
NA | TRBJ1-4 | few | TRBV2 | CASRRGDEKLFF | TGTGCCAGCAGGCGCGGGGATGAAAAACTGTTTTTT
TRBD2 | TRBJ2-1 | NA | TRBV25-1 | CASSEFTPGGSYNEQFF | TGTGCCAGCAGTGAATTTACCCCGGGAGGGTCCTACAATGAGCAGTTCTTC
NA | TRBJ1-3 | few | TRBV30 | CAWSVDSSGNTIYF | TGTGCCTGGAGTGTGGACAGCTCTGGAAACACCATATATTTT
NA | TRBJ2-5 | NA | TRBV5-8 | CASSLGPPGEKETQYF | TGTGCCAGCAGCTTGGGCCCCCCGGGGGAGAAGGAGACCCAGTACTTC
TRBD1 | TRBJ1-1 | few | TRBV15 | CATSLTEGAPRDTEAFF | TGTGCCACCAGCCTCACGGAGGGGGCGCCCCGGGACACTGAAGCTTTCTTT
NA | TRBJ2-3 | NA | TRBV4-3 | CASSQERERATDTQYF | TGCGCCAGCAGCCAAGAACGCGAGCGGGCGACAGATACGCAGTATTTT
NA | TRBJ1-1 | NA | TRBV5-8 | CASSSTENTEAFF | TGTGCCAGCAGTTCCACAGAGAACACTGAAGCTTTCTTT
NA | TRBJ1-3 | NA | TRBV6-4 | CASSDWGRSRGNTIYF | TGTGCCAGCAGTGACTGGGGGAGGTCCCGTGGAAACACCATATATTTT
TRBD1 | TRBJ1-5 | NA | TRBV7-2 | CASSGGGGQGFNQPQHF | TGTGCCAGCAGCGGGGGGGGCGGACAGGGGTTCAATCAGCCCCAGCATTTT
TRBD2 | TRBJ2-3 | NA | TRBV7-9 | CASMQRGREGHDTQYF | TGTGCCAGCATGCAGAGGGGGCGGGAGGGCCATGATACGCAGTATTTT
NA | TRBJ2-3 | NA | TRBV18 | CASSPTSLTDTQYF | TGTGCCAGCTCACCAACTAGTTTGACAGATACGCAGTATTTT
NA | TRBJ1-3 | NA | TRBV6-1 | CASSVCWRISSSGNTIYF | TGTGCCAGCAGTGTTTGTTGGAGAATTTCCAGCTCTGGAAACACCATATATTTT
TRBD1 | TRBJ2-7 | NA | TRBV7-6 | CASSGPGGHKTYEQYF | TGTGCCAGCAGCGGGCCAGGGGGACACAAAACCTACGAGCAGTACTTC
NA | TRBJ2-3 | NA | TRBV9 | CASSVATQTQGLGTDTQYF | TGTGCCAGCAGCGTAGCTACCCAGACACAGGGTCTGGGCACAGATACGCAGTATTTT
NA | TRBJ2-1 | NA | TRBV14 | CASSQDSSPYNEQFF | TGTGCCAGCAGCCAAGACTCTTCTCCCTACAATGAGCAGTTCTTC
NA | TRBJ1-5 | NA | TRBV7-2 | CASSRGRREGNQPQHF | TGTGCCAGCAGCAGGGGCCGCAGGGAGGGCAATCAGCCCCAGCATTTT
TRBD2 | TRBJ2-5 | NA | TRBV7-2 | CASSLDPAGPRRETQYF | TGTGCCAGCAGCTTAGATCCAGCGGGACCACGCAGAGAGACCCAGTACTTC
NA | TRBJ2-1 | NA | TRBV4-3 | CASSQAPAMSSYNEQFF | TGCGCCAGCAGCCAAGCCCCCGCTATGAGCTCCTACAATGAGCAGTTCTTC
TRBD1 | TRBJ1-1 | NA | TRBV5-6 | CASSLSTGGFRNTEAFF | TGTGCCAGCAGCTTAAGTACAGGGGGGTTTCGGAACACTGAAGCTTTCTTT
TRBD2 | TRBJ2-3 | NA | TRBV5-5 | CASSLQASGRATSTDTQYF | TGTGCCAGCAGCTTGCAGGCTAGCGGGAGGGCCACGAGCACAGATACGCAGTATTTT
NA | TRBJ1-3 | NA | TRBV12-5 | CASGSVAGNPGNTIYF | TGTGCTAGTGGTTCCGTTGCCGGGAATCCTGGAAACACCATATATTTT
NA | TRBJ2-7 | NA | TRBV6-1 | CASSELPISYEQYF | TGTGCCAGCAGTGAACTACCCATCTCCTACGAGCAGTACTTC
NA | TRBJ1-1 | few | TRBV7-9 | CASSLDGENTEAFF | TGTGCCAGCAGCTTAGACGGGGAGAACACTGAAGCTTTCTTT
TRBD1 | TRBJ1-1 | NA | TRBV10-3 | CAISESWDRGDTEAFF | TGTGCCATCAGTGAGTCTTGGGACAGGGGGGACACTGAAGCTTTCTTT
TRBD1 | TRBJ1-3 | few | TRBV18 | CASSPQGANGNTIYF | TGTGCCAGCTCACCACAGGGGGCGAACGGAAACACCATATATTTT
TRBD1 | TRBJ1-1 | once | TRBV29-1 | CSVGGGTGKISEAFF | TGCAGCGTTGGGGGTGGGACAGGGAAAATATCTGAAGCTTTCTTT
TRBD2 | TRBJ2-1 | NA | TRBV7-2 | CASSFRLAEQFF | TGTGCCAGCAGCTTTCGACTAGCCGAGCAGTTCTTC
TRBD1 | TRBJ2-1 | NA | TRBV25-1 | CASRLGGTGHNNEQFF | TGTGCCAGCAGACTAGGGGGGACAGGGCACAACAATGAGCAGTTCTTC
TRBD2 | TRBJ2-3 | NA | TRBV15 | CATSGGLADTDTQYF | TGTGCCACCAGCGGGGGACTAGCGGACACAGATACGCAGTATTTT
TRBD2 | TRBJ2-1 | NA | TRBV4-3 | CASSQAYSGGGRSYNEQFF | TGCGCCAGCAGCCAAGCTTATAGCGGGGGGGGACGGTCCTACAATGAGCAGTTCTTC